Listed here is a single T cell receptor (beta chain). Its antigen is unidentified. This entry comes from a study of T cell responses to AZD1222 COVID-19 vaccine. The study's findings and limits: Reports say nearly half of spike-specific TCRs go after unmutated variant regions. Rises in breadth and depth of Spike-specific TCRs came after two AZD1222 doses.

The length of the CDR3 is 16 residues. CDR1 and CDR2 from the germline V gene are MDHEN and SYDVKM. The V gene end was trimmed by 6 bases and the J gene end by 4 bases; junction bases not matched to a gene: 10. Libraries were prepared by immunoSEQ multiplex PCR; TCRdb keeps only in-frame clonotypes and omits some of them. Among approximately 130,000 clones listed, over 85% were seen once. The clonotype was recovered from an adult in good health. The V call is TRBV28, the J call TRBJ2-2, with 8 positions matching TRBD1. Specimen: peripheral blood, collected on day 0 of AZD1222 vaccination. The CDR3 sequence: CASSPDRGWGTGELFF. Here the CDR3 DNA reads TGTGCCAGCAGCCCTGACAGGGGCTGGGGCACCGGGGAGCTGTTTTTT.